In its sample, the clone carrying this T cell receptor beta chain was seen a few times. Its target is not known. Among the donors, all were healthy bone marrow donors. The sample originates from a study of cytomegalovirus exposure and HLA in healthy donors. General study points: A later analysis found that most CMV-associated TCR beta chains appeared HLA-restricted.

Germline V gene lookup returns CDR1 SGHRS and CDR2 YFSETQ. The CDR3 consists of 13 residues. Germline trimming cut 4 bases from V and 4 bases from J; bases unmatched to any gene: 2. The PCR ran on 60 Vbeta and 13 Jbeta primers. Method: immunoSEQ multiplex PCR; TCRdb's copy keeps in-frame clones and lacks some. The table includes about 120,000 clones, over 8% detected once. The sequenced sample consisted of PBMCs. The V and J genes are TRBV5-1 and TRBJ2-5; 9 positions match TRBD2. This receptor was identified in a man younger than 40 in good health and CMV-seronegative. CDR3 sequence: CASSEAGGETQYF. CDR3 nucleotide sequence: TGCGCCAGCAGCGAAGCGGGGGGAGAGACCCAGTACTTC.